A single sample gave rise to the 4 T cell receptor beta chains below, sequenced in a study of cytomegalovirus exposure and HLA in healthy donors. PCR was performed using 60 Vbeta and 13 Jbeta primers. The data were produced by immunoSEQ multiplex PCR, yet TCRdb's version contains in-frame clones alone and is incomplete. The table includes under 130,000 clones, around 80% detected once. The sample consisted of PBMCs. The receptors shown here come from a man aged 25-45 years in good health and CMV-seropositive.

The gene calls are TRBV11-2 and TRBJ2-7, with a weak D call TRBD2 (6 bases). Germline values: CDR1 SGHAT, CDR2 FQNNGV. This CDR3 region has 14 residues. Trimming removed 8 bases at V and 6 bases at J, with 20 bases between. For the CDR3, the DNA is TGTGCCAGCGCCAGGCCATGGGGGGTCCTCGAGCAGTACTTC. It specifies CASARPWGVLEQYF. The variable domain in full, completed from reference TRBV11-2 and TRBJ2-7, reads EAGVAQSPRYKIIEKRQSVAFWCNPISGHATLYWYQQILGQGPKLLIQFQNNGVVDDSQLPKDRFSAERLKGVDSTLKIQPAKLEDSAVYLCASARPWGVLEQYFGPGTRLTVT.

The chain has TRBV5-6 and TRBJ2-7; possible D gene TRBD2, 5 bases. CDR3 length: 15 residues. Germline V gene sequence: CDR1 SGHDT, CDR2 YYEEEE. V was clipped by 5 bases and J by 2 bases, with 17 bases between them. CDR3 amino acids: CASRMAGGAPYEQYF. The CDR3 bases are TGTGCCAGCAGGATGGCGGGTGGCGCTCCCTACGAGCAGTACTTC.

The chain links TRBV10-3 to TRBJ2-2; a weak D match, TRBD1 (6 bases). CDR3 length: 15 amino acids. Germline lookup yields CDR1 ENHRY and CDR2 SYGVKD. Trimming shortened V by 0 bases and J by 7 bases, and 12 bases separated the two germline ends. For the CDR3, the DNA is TGTGCCATCAGTGAGTCGGGGAACAGGGTCGGGGAGCTGTTTTTT. Translated: CAISESGNRVGELFF.

The rearrangement uses TRBV6-5 and TRBJ1-5, with 8 bases identical to TRBD1. The V segment lost 8 bases and the J segment 6 bases; nucleotides outside the gene matches: 12. This CDR3 is built from 15 residues. Germline CDR1 reads MNHEY; CDR2 reads SVGAGI. CDR3 protein: CASSVQGAAGQPQHF. DNA of the CDR3: TGTGCCAGCTCTGTCCAGGGGGCAGCGGGTCAGCCCCAGCATTTT.